This is a list of T cell receptor beta chains from one sample in a study of T cell responses to AZD1222 COVID-19 vaccine. Sequencing was performed with immunoSEQ multiplex PCR; in TCRdb, only in-frame clones are kept and a portion is missing. Of some 130,000 clones in the sample, roughly 90% were seen once. This specimen consisted of peripheral blood, obtained on day 0 of AZD1222 vaccination. The origin of the receptors is an adult in good health. Both conserved end residues are part of each CDR3. Each record gives: clone size, J gene, V gene, D gene, CDR3 DNA, CDR3 protein. A D gene is named only where the DNA matches it firmly. Not all rows give a size; the values are once, few, many and, for expanded clones, a class.

abundance: -; j_gene: TRBJ1-4; v_gene: TRBV12-3/TRBV12-4; d_gene: -; CDR3nt: TGTGCCAGCAGTTTCAGGGAAGGGGAACTGTTTTTT; CDR3aa: CASSFREGELFF
abundance: -; j_gene: TRBJ2-7; v_gene: TRBV27; d_gene: TRBD1; CDR3nt: TGTGCCAGCAGTTTAAGGGGGCGTTCCTACGAGCAGTACTTC; CDR3aa: CASSLRGRSYEQYF
abundance: once; j_gene: TRBJ2-3; v_gene: TRBV20-1; d_gene: -; CDR3nt: TGCAGTGCTATTGACGGCACAGATACGCAGTATTTT; CDR3aa: CSAIDGTDTQYF
abundance: -; j_gene: TRBJ1-2; v_gene: TRBV11-3; d_gene: -; CDR3nt: TGTGCCAGCAGCACGGACGGCTATGGCTACACCTTC; CDR3aa: CASSTDGYGYTF
abundance: -; j_gene: TRBJ1-2; v_gene: TRBV11-2; d_gene: -; CDR3nt: TGTGCCAGCAGCCCAGCTAACTATGGCTACACCTTC; CDR3aa: CASSPANYGYTF
abundance: -; j_gene: TRBJ2-7; v_gene: TRBV13; d_gene: -; CDR3nt: TGTGCCAGCAGCTTTTTGGACAGTACCTACGAGCAGTACTTC; CDR3aa: CASSFLDSTYEQYF
abundance: few; j_gene: TRBJ1-1; v_gene: TRBV5-1; d_gene: -; CDR3nt: TGCGCCAGCAGCTTGGGGGCTGGAGGGACTGAAGCTTTCTTT; CDR3aa: CASSLGAGGTEAFF
abundance: -; j_gene: TRBJ2-2; v_gene: TRBV5-4; d_gene: TRBD1; CDR3nt: TGTGCCAGCAGCCTAAGACAGGGGTACTCCGGGGAGCTGTTTTTT; CDR3aa: CASSLRQGYSGELFF
abundance: -; j_gene: TRBJ2-5; v_gene: TRBV4-1; d_gene: -; CDR3nt: TGCGCCAGCAGCCAAGGAGGGGGGGACCAAGAGACCCAGTACTTC; CDR3aa: CASSQGGGDQETQYF
abundance: -; j_gene: TRBJ2-4; v_gene: TRBV6-5; d_gene: -; CDR3nt: TGTGCCAGCAGCCCCAGTAGAGGGGCCAAAAACATTCAGTACTTC; CDR3aa: CASSPSRGAKNIQYF
abundance: -; j_gene: TRBJ2-1; v_gene: TRBV5-1; d_gene: TRBD2; CDR3nt: TGCGCCAGCAGCAAGGGCGGGGGGGACGGTCTAGAGTTCTTC; CDR3aa: CASSKGGGDGLEFF
abundance: -; j_gene: TRBJ1-2; v_gene: TRBV27; d_gene: -; CDR3nt: TGTGCCAGCAGTTTAAGGGGGAGCGGTGTTGGCTACACCTTC; CDR3aa: CASSLRGSGVGYTF
abundance: once; j_gene: TRBJ1-4; v_gene: TRBV19; d_gene: -; CDR3nt: TGTGCCAGTAGTATGGGGAGGTCTCAACTGTTTTTT; CDR3aa: CASSMGRSQLFF
abundance: -; j_gene: TRBJ1-1; v_gene: TRBV14; d_gene: TRBD1; CDR3nt: TGTGCCAGCAGTGAGGACAGGCTCTACACTGAAGCTTTCTTT; CDR3aa: CASSEDRLYTEAFF
abundance: -; j_gene: TRBJ1-2; v_gene: TRBV5-5; d_gene: TRBD1; CDR3nt: TGTGCCAGCAGCTTGGGTTTGACAGGGAACTATGGCTACACCTTC; CDR3aa: CASSLGLTGNYGYTF
abundance: -; j_gene: TRBJ2-1; v_gene: TRBV7-2; d_gene: TRBD2; CDR3nt: TGTGCCAGCCCACCCACCCCCGGGACTAGCGGTGCGACCGCAAATGAGCAGTTCTTC; CDR3aa: CASPPTPGTSGATANEQFF
abundance: -; j_gene: TRBJ1-2; v_gene: TRBV29-1; d_gene: -; CDR3nt: TGCAGCGTTGAATGGAACAGGGAAGGTGGCTACACCTTC; CDR3aa: CSVEWNREGGYTF
abundance: -; j_gene: TRBJ1-3; v_gene: TRBV15; d_gene: -; CDR3nt: TGTGCCACCAGCAGAGAGATCTGGGGGAAACCTGGAAACACCATATATTTT; CDR3aa: CATSREIWGKPGNTIYF
abundance: few; j_gene: TRBJ1-6; v_gene: TRBV13; d_gene: TRBD1; CDR3nt: TGTGCCAGCAGCAACAGGGGCTCCTATAATTCACCCCTCCACTTT; CDR3aa: CASSNRGSYNSPLHF
abundance: once; j_gene: TRBJ2-7; v_gene: TRBV7-3; d_gene: -; CDR3nt: TGTGCCAGCAGCCCGGAGGGCGTGAACCGGGGCGAGCAGTACTTC; CDR3aa: CASSPEGVNRGEQYF
abundance: -; j_gene: TRBJ1-6; v_gene: TRBV19; d_gene: -; CDR3nt: TGTGCCAGTAGTATATGGGTAGGGAGCTCCTATAATTCACCCCTCCACTTT; CDR3aa: CASSIWVGSSYNSPLHF
abundance: -; j_gene: TRBJ2-5; v_gene: TRBV7-9; d_gene: -; CDR3nt: TGTGCCAGCAGCCACAGACAGGTCCAAGAGACCCAGTACTTC; CDR3aa: CASSHRQVQETQYF
abundance: medium-sized; j_gene: TRBJ1-2; v_gene: TRBV19; d_gene: -; CDR3nt: TGTGCCAGTAGTGCCGCCAGGGTTACCTTC; CDR3aa: CASSAARVTF
abundance: -; j_gene: TRBJ1-2; v_gene: TRBV3-1/TRBV3-2; d_gene: -; CDR3nt: TGTGCCAGCAGCCAAGATTCGAGACAGCACCATGGCTACACCTTC; CDR3aa: CASSQDSRQHHGYTF
abundance: -; j_gene: TRBJ2-7; v_gene: TRBV29-1; d_gene: -; CDR3nt: TGCAGCGTTGGGGCGTCCCACGAGCAGTACTTC; CDR3aa: CSVGASHEQYF
abundance: -; j_gene: TRBJ1-2; v_gene: TRBV18; d_gene: TRBD1; CDR3nt: TGTGCCAGCTCACCGGGACAGGGGGCGTCCGATGGCTACACCTTC; CDR3aa: CASSPGQGASDGYTF
abundance: -; j_gene: TRBJ1-2; v_gene: TRBV5-1; d_gene: -; CDR3nt: TGCGCCAGCAGCTTGGGGGCCCCCGCCGTGGAGGGCTACACCTTC; CDR3aa: CASSLGAPAVEGYTF